This T cell receptor beta chain was sequenced for a study of cytomegalovirus exposure and HLA in healthy donors. The PCR employed 60 Vbeta primers together with 13 Jbeta primers. Sequenced by immunoSEQ multiplex PCR; TCRdb stores in-frame clones only, minus some. The sample comprises 150,000 to 200,000 clones, 77% of which are singletons, and less than 4.5% rests with the top ten. This clone has only one observation. Germline V lookup: CDR1 MNHEY, CDR2 SMNVEV (reference sequence). This CDR3 has 13 amino acids. With 4 bases removed from V and 2 bases from J, the gap between germline ends came to 7 bases.

The sequence was obtained from a woman aged 55-69 years in good health and CMV-seropositive. The sequencing input was PBMCs. This sequence joins TRBV27 and TRBJ2-3; D possibly corresponds to TRBD2 (6 bases). For the CDR3, the DNA is TGTGCCAGCAGTTCGGGGGACACAGATACGCAGTATTTT. It encodes CASSSGDTDTQYF.